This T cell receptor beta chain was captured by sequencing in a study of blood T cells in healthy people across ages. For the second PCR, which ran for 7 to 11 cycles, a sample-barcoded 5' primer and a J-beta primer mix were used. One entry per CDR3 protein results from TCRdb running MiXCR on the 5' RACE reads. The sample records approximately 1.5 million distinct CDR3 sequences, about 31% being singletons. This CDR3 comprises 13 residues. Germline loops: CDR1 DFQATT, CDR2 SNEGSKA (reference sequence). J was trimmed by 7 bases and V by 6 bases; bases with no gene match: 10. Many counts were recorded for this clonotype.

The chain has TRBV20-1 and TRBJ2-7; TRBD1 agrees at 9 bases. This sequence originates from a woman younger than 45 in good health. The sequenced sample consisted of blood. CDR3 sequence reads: CSAPGQGSREQYF. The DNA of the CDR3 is TGCAGTGCCCCGGGACAGGGATCTCGGGAGCAGTACTTC.